The sequence of this TCR beta chain was determined in a study of blood T cell repertoires in COVID-19. Study at large: In each case, the material was cDNA or gDNA derived from T cells, B-cell-depleted T cells, or PBMCs.

The protocol was immunoSEQ multiplex PCR, while the TCRdb copy is restricted to in-frame clones and leaves out a portion. Counted here are approximately 89,000 clones, about 85% occurring once; the ten biggest clones make up about 4.2%. The receptor was isolated from a man between 65 and 85 years old with acute or convalescent COVID-19. Specimen: peripheral blood.

The CDR3 spells CASSPRPGVNSPLHF. CDR3 bases: TGTGCCAGCAGCCCCCGTCCCGGGGTCAATTCACCCCTCCACTTT. The chain is built from TRBV7-3 and TRBJ1-6; D is unclear. CDR1 SGHTA and CDR2 FQGTGA come from the germline V gene. This CDR3 has 15 residues. Trimming left V 5 bases short and J 7 bases short, with 15 bases between.